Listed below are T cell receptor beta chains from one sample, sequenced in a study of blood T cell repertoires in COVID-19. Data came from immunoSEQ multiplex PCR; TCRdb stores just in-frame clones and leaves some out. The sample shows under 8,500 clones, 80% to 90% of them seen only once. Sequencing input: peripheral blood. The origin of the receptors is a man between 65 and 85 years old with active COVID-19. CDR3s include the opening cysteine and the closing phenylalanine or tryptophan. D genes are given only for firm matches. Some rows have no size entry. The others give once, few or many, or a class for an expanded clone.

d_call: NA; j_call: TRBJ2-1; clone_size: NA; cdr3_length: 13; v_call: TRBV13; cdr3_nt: TGTGCCAGCAGCTGGGCAACCTACAATGAGCAGTTCTTC; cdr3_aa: CASSWATYNEQFF
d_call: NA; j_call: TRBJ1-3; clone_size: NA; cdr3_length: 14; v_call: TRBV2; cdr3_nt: TGTGCCAGCAGACCAGACGGAGCTGGAAACACCATATATTTT; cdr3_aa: CASRPDGAGNTIYF
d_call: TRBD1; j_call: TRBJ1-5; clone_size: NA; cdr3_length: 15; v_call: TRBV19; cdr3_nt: TGTGCCAGTAGTATCCGCAGGGGGCCCAATCAGCCCCAGCATTTT; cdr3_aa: CASSIRRGPNQPQHF
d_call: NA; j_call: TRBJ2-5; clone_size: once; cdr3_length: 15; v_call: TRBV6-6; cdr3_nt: TGTGCCAGCAGTTACCGGGGACACAACGTGAATACCCAGTACTTC; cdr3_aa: CASSYRGHNVNTQYF
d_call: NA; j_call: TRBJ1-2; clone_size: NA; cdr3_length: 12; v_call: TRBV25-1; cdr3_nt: TGTGCCAGCAGTGCAGGAGGAGGGGGCTACACCTTC; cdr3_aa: CASSAGGGGYTF
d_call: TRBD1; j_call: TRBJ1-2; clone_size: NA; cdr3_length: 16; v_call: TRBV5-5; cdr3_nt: TGTGCCAGCAGCGCGGGACAGGGCCGGAGTATTTGGGGCTACACCTTC; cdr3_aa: CASSAGQGRSIWGYTF
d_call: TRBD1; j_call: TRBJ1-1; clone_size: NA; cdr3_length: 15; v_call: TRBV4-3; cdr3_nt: TGCGCCAGCAGCCAATATAGGGACAGGGCGACTGAAGCTTTCTTT; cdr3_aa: CASSQYRDRATEAFF
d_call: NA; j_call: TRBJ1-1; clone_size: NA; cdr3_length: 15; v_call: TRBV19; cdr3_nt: TGTGCCAGTAGTAATCGGGCTCGGGGGAACACTGAAGCTTTCTTT; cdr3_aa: CASSNRARGNTEAFF
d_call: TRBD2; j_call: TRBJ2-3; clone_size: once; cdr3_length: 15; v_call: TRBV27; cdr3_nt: TGTGCCAGCAGTCCCCGCGGGGGGCTTGGAGATACGCAGTATTTT; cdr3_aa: CASSPRGGLGDTQYF
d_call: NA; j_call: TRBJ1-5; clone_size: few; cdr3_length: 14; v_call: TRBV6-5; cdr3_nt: TGTGCCAGCAGCCGCTACGGAGAAGGTCAGCCCCAGCATTTT; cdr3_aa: CASSRYGEGQPQHF
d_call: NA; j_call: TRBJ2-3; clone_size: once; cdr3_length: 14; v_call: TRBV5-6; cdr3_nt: TGTGCCAGCAGCTCGGGCCAGGGATGGGATACGCAGTATTTT; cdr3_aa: CASSSGQGWDTQYF
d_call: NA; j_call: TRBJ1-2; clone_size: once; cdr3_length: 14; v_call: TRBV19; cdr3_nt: TGTGCCAGTAGTATTAGTTATGCGAACTATGGCTACACCTTC; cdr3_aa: CASSISYANYGYTF
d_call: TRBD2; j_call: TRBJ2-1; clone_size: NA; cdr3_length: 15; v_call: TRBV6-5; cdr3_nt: TGTGCCAGCTCAGGTCGGGGGGGCTCCTACAATGAGCAGTTCTTC; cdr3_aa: CASSGRGGSYNEQFF
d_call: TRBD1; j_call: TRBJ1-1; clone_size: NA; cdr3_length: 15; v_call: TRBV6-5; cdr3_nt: TGTGCCAGCAGTTACCGGGACAGCATGAACACTGAAGCTTTCTTT; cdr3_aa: CASSYRDSMNTEAFF
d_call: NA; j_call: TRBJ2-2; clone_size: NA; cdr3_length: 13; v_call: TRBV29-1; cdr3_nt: TGCAGCGTTGACGAAGGGGGGGGAGGGGAGCTGTTTTTT; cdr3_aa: CSVDEGGGGELFF
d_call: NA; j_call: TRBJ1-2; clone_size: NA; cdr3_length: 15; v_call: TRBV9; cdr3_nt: TGTGCCAGCAGCGAGGGGAGGGGGAGTAACTATGGCTACACCTTC; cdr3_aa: CASSEGRGSNYGYTF
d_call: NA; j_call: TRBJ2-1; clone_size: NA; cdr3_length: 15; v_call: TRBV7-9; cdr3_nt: TGTGCCAGCAGCCCCCGGTTAGCGGTATTAAGTGAGCAGTTCTTC; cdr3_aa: CASSPRLAVLSEQFF
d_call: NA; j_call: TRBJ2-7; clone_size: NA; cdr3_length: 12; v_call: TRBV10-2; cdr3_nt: TGCGCCAGCAGGGCGGGCCTGGGAGAGCAGTACTTC; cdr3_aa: CASRAGLGEQYF
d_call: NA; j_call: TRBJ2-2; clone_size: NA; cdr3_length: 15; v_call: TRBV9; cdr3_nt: TGTGCCAGCAGCGTAGAGGGGCGGCACACCGGGGAGCTGTTTTTT; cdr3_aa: CASSVEGRHTGELFF
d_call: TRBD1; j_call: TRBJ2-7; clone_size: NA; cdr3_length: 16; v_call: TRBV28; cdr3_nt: TGTGCCAGCAGTTTATACGTGGGACAGGGGACCTACGAGCAGTACTTC; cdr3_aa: CASSLYVGQGTYEQYF
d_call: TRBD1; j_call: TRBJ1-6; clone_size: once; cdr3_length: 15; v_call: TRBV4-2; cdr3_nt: TGTGCCAGCAGGCAGGACAGGGCGGGGGATTCACCCCTCCACTTT; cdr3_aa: CASRQDRAGDSPLHF
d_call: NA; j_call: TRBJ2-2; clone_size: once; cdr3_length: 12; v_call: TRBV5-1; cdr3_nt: TGCGCCAGCAGCCAGGACTACTATGGGCTGTTTTTT; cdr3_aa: CASSQDYYGLFF
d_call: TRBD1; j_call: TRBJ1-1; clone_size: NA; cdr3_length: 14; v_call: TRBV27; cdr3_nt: TGTGCCAGCAGTTTAGAGGGGGCCGACACTGAAGCTTTCTTT; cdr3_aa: CASSLEGADTEAFF
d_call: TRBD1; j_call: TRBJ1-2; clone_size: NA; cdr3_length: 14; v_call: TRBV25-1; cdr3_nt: TGTGCCAGCAGTGAATCGGGACAGGGCTATGGCTACACCTTC; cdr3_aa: CASSESGQGYGYTF
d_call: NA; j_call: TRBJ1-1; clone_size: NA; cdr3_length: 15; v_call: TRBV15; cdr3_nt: TGTGCCACCAGCAGGGTTGGGAGAGGTAACACTGAAGCTTTCTTT; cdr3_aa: CATSRVGRGNTEAFF
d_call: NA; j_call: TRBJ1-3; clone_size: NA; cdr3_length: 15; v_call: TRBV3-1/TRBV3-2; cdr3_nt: TGTGCCAGCAGCCAAGGGGGGGGAGCTGGAAACACCATATATTTT; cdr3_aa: CASSQGGGAGNTIYF
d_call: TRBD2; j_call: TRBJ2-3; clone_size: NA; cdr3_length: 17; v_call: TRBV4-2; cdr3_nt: TGTGCCAGCAGCCGAGAGTGGAGCGGGGGGGCATCAGATACGCAGTATTTT; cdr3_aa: CASSREWSGGASDTQYF
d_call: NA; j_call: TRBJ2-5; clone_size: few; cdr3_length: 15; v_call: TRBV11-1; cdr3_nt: TGTGCCAGCAGCTTAAGTGTGGGCACCCAAGAGACCCAGTACTTC; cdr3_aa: CASSLSVGTQETQYF
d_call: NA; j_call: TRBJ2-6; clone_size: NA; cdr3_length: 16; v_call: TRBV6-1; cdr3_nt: TGTGCCAGCAGTGTCACAGGAGGAGGGGGGGCCAACGTCCTGACTTTC; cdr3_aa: CASSVTGGGGANVLTF
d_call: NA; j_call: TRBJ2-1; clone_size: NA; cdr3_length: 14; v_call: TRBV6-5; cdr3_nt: TGTGCCAGCAGTAAGGGAGCTCCCAACAATGAGCAGTTCTTC; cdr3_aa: CASSKGAPNNEQFF
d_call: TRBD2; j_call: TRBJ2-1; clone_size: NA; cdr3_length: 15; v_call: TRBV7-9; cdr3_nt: TGTGCCAGCAGCTTGAGCGGGGGGGTTTACAATGAGCAGTTCTTC; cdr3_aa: CASSLSGGVYNEQFF
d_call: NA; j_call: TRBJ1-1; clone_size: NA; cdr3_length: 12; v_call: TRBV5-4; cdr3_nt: TGTGCCAGCAGCTTACAGCACACTGAAGCTTTCTTT; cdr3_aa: CASSLQHTEAFF
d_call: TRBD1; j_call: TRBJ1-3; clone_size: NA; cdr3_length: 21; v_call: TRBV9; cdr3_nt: TGTGCCAGCAGCAACCGACAGGGAACGCGGAGTAGTTCGGGTCCTGGAAACACCATATATTTT; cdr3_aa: CASSNRQGTRSSSGPGNTIYF
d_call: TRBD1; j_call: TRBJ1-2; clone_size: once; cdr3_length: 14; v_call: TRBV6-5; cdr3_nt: TGTGCCAGCAGTTACGCAGGGGGCGGGTATGGCTACACCTTC; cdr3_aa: CASSYAGGGYGYTF
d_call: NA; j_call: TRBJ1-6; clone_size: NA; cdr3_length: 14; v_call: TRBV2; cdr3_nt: TGTGCCAGCAGCTGGGACAATCAAGTTTCACCCCTCCACTTT; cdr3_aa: CASSWDNQVSPLHF
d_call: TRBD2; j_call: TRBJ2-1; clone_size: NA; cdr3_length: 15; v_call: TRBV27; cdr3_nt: TGTGCCAGCAGTTTCCGGACTAGCGTTAGCAATGAGCAGTTCTTC; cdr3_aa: CASSFRTSVSNEQFF
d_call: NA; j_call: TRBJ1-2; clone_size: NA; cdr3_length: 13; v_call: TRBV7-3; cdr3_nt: TGTGCCCACAGGGTAACAGGAAACTATGGCTACACCTTC; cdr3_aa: CAHRVTGNYGYTF
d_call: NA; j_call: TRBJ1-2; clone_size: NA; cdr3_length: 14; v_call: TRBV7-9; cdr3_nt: TGTGCCAGCAGCTTAGGTAGCAGGGCAGATGGCTACACCTTC; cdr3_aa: CASSLGSRADGYTF
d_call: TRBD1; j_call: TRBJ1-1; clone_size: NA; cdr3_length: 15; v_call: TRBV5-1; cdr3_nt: TGCGCCAGCAGCCCGACAGGGGGAACTAACACTGAAGCTTTCTTT; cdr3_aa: CASSPTGGTNTEAFF
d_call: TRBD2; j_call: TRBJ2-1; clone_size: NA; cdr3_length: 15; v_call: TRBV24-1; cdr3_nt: TGTGCCACCTCGACCCGGGCTAGCGGGTTAGGTGAGCAGTTCTTC; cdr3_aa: CATSTRASGLGEQFF
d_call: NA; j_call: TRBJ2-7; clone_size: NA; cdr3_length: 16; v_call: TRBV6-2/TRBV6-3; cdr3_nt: TGTGCCAGCAGTGACGAGGGGGGGCCTTTCTCCTACGAGCAGTACTTC; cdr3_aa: CASSDEGGPFSYEQYF
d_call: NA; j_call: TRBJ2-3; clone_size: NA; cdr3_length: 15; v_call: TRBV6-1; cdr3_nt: TGTGCCAGCAGTGAAGACAGGTGGAGCACAGATACGCAGTATTTT; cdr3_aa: CASSEDRWSTDTQYF
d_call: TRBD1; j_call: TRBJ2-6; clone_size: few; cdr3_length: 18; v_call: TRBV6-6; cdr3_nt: TGTGCCAGCAGTCTTCGGGACAGGCTAAGCTCTGGGGCCAACGTCCTGACTTTC; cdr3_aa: CASSLRDRLSSGANVLTF
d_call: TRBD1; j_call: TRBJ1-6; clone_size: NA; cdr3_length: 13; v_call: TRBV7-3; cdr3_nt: TGTGCCAGCAGCCTGCAGGGGGGTTCACCCCTCCACTTT; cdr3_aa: CASSLQGGSPLHF
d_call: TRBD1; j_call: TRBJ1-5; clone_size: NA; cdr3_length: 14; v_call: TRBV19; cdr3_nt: TGTGCCAGTAGTAGAGGACAGGCCTATCAGCCCCAGCATTTT; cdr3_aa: CASSRGQAYQPQHF
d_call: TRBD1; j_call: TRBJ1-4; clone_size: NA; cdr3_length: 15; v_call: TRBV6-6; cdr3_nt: TGTGCCAGCAGTTCGCGGACAGGGTCGGACGAAAAACTGTTTTTT; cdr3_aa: CASSSRTGSDEKLFF
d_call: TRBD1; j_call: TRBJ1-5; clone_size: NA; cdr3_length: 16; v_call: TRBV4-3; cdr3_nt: TGCGCCAGCAGCCAGGACAGGGGGCCTGGCAATCAGCCCCAGCATTTT; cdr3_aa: CASSQDRGPGNQPQHF
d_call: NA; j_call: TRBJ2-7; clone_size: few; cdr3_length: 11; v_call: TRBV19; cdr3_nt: TGTGCCAGTAGTTCATCCTACGAGCAGTACTTC; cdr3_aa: CASSSSYEQYF
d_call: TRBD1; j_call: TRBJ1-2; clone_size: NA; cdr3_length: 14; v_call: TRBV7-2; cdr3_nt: TGTGCCAGCAGCCCACGGGGACAGGGGCAGGGCTACACCTTC; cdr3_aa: CASSPRGQGQGYTF
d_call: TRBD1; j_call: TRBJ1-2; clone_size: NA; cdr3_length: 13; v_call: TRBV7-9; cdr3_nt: TGTGCCAGCAGCGTGCAGGGGGCGCTGGGCTACACCTTC; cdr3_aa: CASSVQGALGYTF
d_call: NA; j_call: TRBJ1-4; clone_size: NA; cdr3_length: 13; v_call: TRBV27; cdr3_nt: TGTGCCAGCAGTAGCAACAGTGGGGAAAAACTGTTTTTT; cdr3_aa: CASSSNSGEKLFF
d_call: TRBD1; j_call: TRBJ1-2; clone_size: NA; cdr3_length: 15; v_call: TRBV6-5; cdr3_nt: TGTGCCAGCAGTACTACAGGGGCCAATAACTATGGCTACACCTTC; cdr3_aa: CASSTTGANNYGYTF
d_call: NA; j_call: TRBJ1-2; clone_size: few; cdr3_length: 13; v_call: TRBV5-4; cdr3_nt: TGTGCCAGCACGATCGCAGGGATAGATGGCTACACCTTC; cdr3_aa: CASTIAGIDGYTF
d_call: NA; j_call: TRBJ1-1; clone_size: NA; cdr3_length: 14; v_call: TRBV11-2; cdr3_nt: TGTGCCAGCAGCCATGGGACTCGAAACACTGAAGCTTTCTTT; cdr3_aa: CASSHGTRNTEAFF
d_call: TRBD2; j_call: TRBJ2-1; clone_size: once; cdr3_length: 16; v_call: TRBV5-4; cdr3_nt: TGTGCCAGCACCAACCCGACTAGCGGGGCTGGGAATGAGCAGTTCTTC; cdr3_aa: CASTNPTSGAGNEQFF
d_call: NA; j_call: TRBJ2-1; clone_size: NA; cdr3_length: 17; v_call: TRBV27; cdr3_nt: TGTGCCAGCAGTCCGGGGACCGGGACAAACTCCTACAATGAGCAGTTCTTC; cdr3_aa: CASSPGTGTNSYNEQFF